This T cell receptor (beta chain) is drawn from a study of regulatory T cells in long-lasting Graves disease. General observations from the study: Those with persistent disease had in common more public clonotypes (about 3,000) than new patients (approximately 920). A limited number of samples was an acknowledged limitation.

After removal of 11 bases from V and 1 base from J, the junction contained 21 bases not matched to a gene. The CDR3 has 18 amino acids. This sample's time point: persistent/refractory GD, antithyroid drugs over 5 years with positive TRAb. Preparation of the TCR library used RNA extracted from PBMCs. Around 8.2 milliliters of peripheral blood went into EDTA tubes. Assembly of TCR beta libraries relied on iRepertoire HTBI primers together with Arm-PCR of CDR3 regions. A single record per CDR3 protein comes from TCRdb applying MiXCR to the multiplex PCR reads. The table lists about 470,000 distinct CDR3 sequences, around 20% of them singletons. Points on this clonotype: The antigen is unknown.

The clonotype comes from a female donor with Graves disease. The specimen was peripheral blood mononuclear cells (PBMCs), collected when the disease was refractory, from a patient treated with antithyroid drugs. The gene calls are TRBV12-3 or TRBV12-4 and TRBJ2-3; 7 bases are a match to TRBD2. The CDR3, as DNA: TGTGCCTCGGGTCCCGGAATCCTAGCGGAACCTGGCACAGATACGCAGTATTTT. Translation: CASGPGILAEPGTDTQYF.